A selection of T cell receptor beta chains follows, all from one sample in a study of CD8+CD57+ T cells in acquired aplastic anemia. TCRdb re-called the reads with MiXCR, one entry per CDR3 protein. The sample lists 200,000 to 250,000 distinct CDR3 sequences, about 60% occurring once. Material: sorted CD4+, CD8+, or CD8+CD57+ T cells (not recorded which) from PBMCs. These receptors were obtained from a human donor with aplastic anemia. Each CDR3 is given with its conserved first and last residue. A D gene is named only where the DNA matches it firmly. Where a row states a size, it is once, few, many or the class of an expanded clone; other rows omit it.

>.|TRBV20-1|13|TRBJ2-7|.
CSARGQTLYEQYF
TGCAGTGCTAGAGGACAGACCCTATACGAGCAGTACTTC
>TRBD2|TRBV27|16|TRBJ2-5|.
CASSFRGGLAGETQYF
TGTGCCAGCAGTTTTCGAGGGGGACTAGCCGGGGAGACCCAGTACTTC
>.|TRBV20-1|14|TRBJ1-1|.
CSAAQGSLNTEAFF
TGCAGTGCCGCGCAGGGAAGTTTGAACACTGAAGCTTTCTTT
>TRBD2|TRBV19|15|TRBJ2-2|.
CASASWEGRAGELFF
TGTGCCAGTGCATCGTGGGAGGGTAGAGCCGGGGAGCTGTTTTTT
>TRBD1|TRBV24-1|17|TRBJ1-4|.
CATSQGQGAYQGEKLFF
TGTGCCACCAGCCAGGGACAGGGGGCCTATCAGGGTGAAAAACTGTTTTTT
>.|TRBV15|13|TRBJ1-4|.
CATSRDQGEKLFF
TGTGCCACCAGCAGAGATCAGGGAGAAAAACTGTTTTTT
>.|TRBV11-2|15|TRBJ2-7|few
CASRASTSGDYEQYF
TGTGCCAGCAGGGCTTCTACGAGTGGAGACTACGAGCAGTACTTC
>TRBD2|TRBV10-3|15|TRBJ2-1|.
CAISAREGIYNEQFF
TGTGCCATCAGTGCGCGGGAGGGGATCTACAATGAGCAGTTCTTC
>.|TRBV29-1|12|TRBJ2-1|few
CSARLSVNEQFF
TGCAGCGCTAGACTATCGGTCAATGAGCAGTTCTTC
>.|TRBV10-2|13|TRBJ1-5|many
CASSDSLSQPQHF
TGCGCCAGCAGTGATTCACTCTCGCAGCCCCAGCATTTT
>.|TRBV9|17|TRBJ1-4|.
CASSVDPPGATNEKLFF
TGTGCCAGCAGCGTAGACCCCCCAGGGGCAACTAATGAAAAACTGTTTTTT
>TRBD2|TRBV20-1|15|TRBJ2-5|.
CSARTSGGFQETQYF
TGCAGTGCAAGAACTAGCGGGGGATTCCAAGAGACCCAGTACTTC
>TRBD1|TRBV2|14|TRBJ1-5|.
CASSQQGAYQPQHF
TGTGCCAGCAGTCAACAGGGGGCTTACCAGCCCCAGCATTTT
>TRBD2|TRBV7-3|14|TRBJ2-1|.
CASSSTGTSNEQFF
TGTGCCAGCAGCTCGACCGGGACTAGCAATGAGCAGTTCTTC
>.|TRBV9|17|TRBJ2-7|.
CASSVGPHPDRPYEQYF
TGTGCCAGCAGCGTAGGTCCCCACCCGGACAGACCCTACGAGCAGTACTTC
>.|TRBV19|11|TRBJ1-6|.
CASSTDRPLHF
TGTGCCAGTAGTACCGACCGACCCCTCCACTTT
>.|TRBV2|14|TRBJ2-3|.
CASSEDRRTDTQYF
TGTGCCAGCAGTGAGGACAGACGCACAGATACGCAGTATTTT
>.|TRBV6-5|14|TRBJ1-2|.
CASSVSGTLYGYTF
TGTGCCAGCAGTGTGTCCGGGACCCTCTATGGCTACACCTTC
>TRBD1|TRBV7-6|14|TRBJ2-3|few
CASSERQGWDTQYF
TGTGCCAGCAGCGAAAGACAGGGGTGGGATACGCAGTATTTT
>.|TRBV20-1|14|TRBJ2-1|.
CSARDGSENNEQFF
TGCAGTGCTAGAGATGGGTCTGAAAACAATGAGCAGTTCTTC
>TRBD1|TRBV10-3|15|TRBJ1-6|few
CAISEVRGTHSPLHF
TGTGCCATCAGTGAAGTCAGGGGGACACATTCACCCCTCCACTTT
>TRBD1|TRBV20-1|13|TRBJ1-2|.
CSANTQGVYGYTF
TGCAGTGCTAACACGCAGGGGGTCTATGGCTACACCTTC
>TRBD1|TRBV5-5|15|TRBJ1-2|.
CASSLTLQGGYGYTF
TGTGCCAGCAGCTTGACGCTCCAGGGGGGATATGGCTACACCTTC
>.|TRBV24-1|11|TRBJ1-1|few
CATSRNTEAFF
TGTGCCACTAGCCGGAACACTGAAGCTTTCTTT
>.|TRBV4-1|14|TRBJ1-1|once
CASSQVVANTEAFF
TGCGCCAGCAGCCAAGTCGTGGCAAACACTGAAGCTTTCTTT
>TRBD2|TRBV12-3/TRBV12-4|16|TRBJ2-3|many
CASSFGAGADTDTQYF
TGTGCCAGCAGTTTCGGAGCGGGGGCCGACACAGATACGCAGTATTTT
>.|TRBV2|14|TRBJ1-2|.
CASEGLRQNYGYTF
TGTGCCAGCGAGGGCCTTAGACAGAACTATGGCTACACCTTC
>TRBD1|TRBV29-1|14|TRBJ1-2|few
CSVEEGTGGRGYTF
TGCAGCGTTGAAGAGGGAACAGGGGGCCGGGGCTACACCTTC